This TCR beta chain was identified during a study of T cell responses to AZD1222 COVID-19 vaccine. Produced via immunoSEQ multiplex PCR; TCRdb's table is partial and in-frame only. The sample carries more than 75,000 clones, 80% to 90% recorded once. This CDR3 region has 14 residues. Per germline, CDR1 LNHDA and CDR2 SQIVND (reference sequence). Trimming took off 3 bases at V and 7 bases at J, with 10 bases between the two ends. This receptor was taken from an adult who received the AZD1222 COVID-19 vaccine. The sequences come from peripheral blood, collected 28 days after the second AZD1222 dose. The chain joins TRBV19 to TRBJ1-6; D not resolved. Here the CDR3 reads CASSIWQANSPLHF. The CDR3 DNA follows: TGTGCCAGTAGTATTTGGCAGGCCAATTCACCCCTCCACTTT.